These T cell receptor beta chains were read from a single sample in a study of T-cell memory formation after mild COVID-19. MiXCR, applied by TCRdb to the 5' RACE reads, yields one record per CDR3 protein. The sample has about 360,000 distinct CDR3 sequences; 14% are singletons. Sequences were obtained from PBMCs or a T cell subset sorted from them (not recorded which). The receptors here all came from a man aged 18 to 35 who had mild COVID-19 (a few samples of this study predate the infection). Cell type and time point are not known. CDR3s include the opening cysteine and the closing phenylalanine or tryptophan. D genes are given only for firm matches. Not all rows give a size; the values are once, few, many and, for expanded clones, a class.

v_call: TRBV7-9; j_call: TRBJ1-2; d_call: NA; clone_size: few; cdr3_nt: TGTGCCAGCAGCCTAGAGGAGGGTGGCTACACCTTC; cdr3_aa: CASSLEEGGYTF
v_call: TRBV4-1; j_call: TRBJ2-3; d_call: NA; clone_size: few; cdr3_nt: TGCGCCAGCAGCCCTTGGACAGTGGGGGCTACGCAGTATTTT; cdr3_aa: CASSPWTVGATQYF
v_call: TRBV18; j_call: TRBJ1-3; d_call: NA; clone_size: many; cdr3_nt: TGTGCCAGCTCACCACCGTACAGGACGATCTCTGGAAACACCATATATTTT; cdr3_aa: CASSPPYRTISGNTIYF
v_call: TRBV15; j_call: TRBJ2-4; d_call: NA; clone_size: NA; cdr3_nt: TGTGCCACCAGCAGAGATCGTGGAGGCTCCAAAAACATTCAGTACTTC; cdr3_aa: CATSRDRGGSKNIQYF
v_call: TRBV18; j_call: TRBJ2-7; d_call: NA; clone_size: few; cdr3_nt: TGTGCCAGCTCACCATTACGGAAGCTACACGAGCAGTACTTC; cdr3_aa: CASSPLRKLHEQYF
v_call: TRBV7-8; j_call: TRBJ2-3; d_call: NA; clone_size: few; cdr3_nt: TGTGCCAGCAGCCAAGGAGGGTGGGAAGGGGATACGCAGTATTTT; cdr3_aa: CASSQGGWEGDTQYF
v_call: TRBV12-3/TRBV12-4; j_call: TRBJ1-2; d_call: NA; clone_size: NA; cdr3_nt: TGTGCCAGCAGTCCTCGTGACAGTGGTTTCCCCACCTTC; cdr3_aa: CASSPRDSGFPTF
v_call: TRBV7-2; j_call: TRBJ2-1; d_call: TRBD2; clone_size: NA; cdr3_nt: TGTGCCAGCAGCCGGACTAGCGGTGCGGAGCAGTTCTTC; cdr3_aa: CASSRTSGAEQFF
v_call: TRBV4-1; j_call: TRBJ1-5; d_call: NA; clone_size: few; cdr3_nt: TGCGCCAGCAGCCAAGTTGGGGGGGACAATCAGCCCCAGCATTTT; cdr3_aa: CASSQVGGDNQPQHF
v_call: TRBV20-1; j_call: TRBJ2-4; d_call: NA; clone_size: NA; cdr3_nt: TGCAGTGCTATGGGTCCCAAAAACATTCAGTACTTC; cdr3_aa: CSAMGPKNIQYF
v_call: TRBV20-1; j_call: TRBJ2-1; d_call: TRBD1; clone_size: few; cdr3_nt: TGCAGTGCTGTCGGGGGAGGGACAGGGCTTGAGCAGTTCTTC; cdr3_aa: CSAVGGGTGLEQFF
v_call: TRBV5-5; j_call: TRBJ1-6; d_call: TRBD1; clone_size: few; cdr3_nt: TGTGCCAGCAGCTTCGGATTCGACAGGGTGATGAATTCACCCCTCCACTTT; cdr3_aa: CASSFGFDRVMNSPLHF
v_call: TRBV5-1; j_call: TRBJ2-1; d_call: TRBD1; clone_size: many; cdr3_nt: TGCGCCAGCAGCTTCCAACAGGGGTCGGGTGAGCAGTTCTTC; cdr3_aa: CASSFQQGSGEQFF
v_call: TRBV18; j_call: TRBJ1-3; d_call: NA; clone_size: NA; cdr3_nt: TGTGCCAGCTCACCAGATGTCGCATCTAGCTCTGGAAACACCATATATTTT; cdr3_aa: CASSPDVASSSGNTIYF
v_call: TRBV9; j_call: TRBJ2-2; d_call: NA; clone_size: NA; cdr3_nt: TGTGCCAGCAGCGGGCAGGGGTATGCCGGGGAGCTGTTTTTT; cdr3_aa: CASSGQGYAGELFF
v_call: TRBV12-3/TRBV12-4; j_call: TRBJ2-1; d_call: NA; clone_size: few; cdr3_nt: TGTGCCAGCAGTCCACAGGGCCTTGAGCAGTTCTTC; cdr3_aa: CASSPQGLEQFF
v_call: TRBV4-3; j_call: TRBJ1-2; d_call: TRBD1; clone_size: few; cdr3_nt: TGCGCCAGCAGCCAAGGGCCTGGACAGGGATTGCCCTATGGCTACACCTTC; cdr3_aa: CASSQGPGQGLPYGYTF
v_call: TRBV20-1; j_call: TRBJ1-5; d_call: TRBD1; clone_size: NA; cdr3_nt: TGCAGTGCTCAGGCGGGACAGGGACTCGATAGCAATCAGCCCCAGCATTTT; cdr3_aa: CSAQAGQGLDSNQPQHF
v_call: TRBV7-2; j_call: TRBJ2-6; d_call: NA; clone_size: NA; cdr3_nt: TGTGCCAGCAGCCCCCTCCACGGGGGCTCTGGGGCCAACGTCCTGACTTTC; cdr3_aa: CASSPLHGGSGANVLTF
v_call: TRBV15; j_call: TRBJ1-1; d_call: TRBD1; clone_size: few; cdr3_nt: TGTGCCGCGGCCAGGACAGGGGGCTGGGACACTGAAGCTTTCTTT; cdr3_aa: CAAARTGGWDTEAFF
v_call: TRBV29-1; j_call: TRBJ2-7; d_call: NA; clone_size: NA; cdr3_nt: TGCAGCGGCAGAACCCACTCCTACGAGCAGTACTTC; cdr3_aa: CSGRTHSYEQYF
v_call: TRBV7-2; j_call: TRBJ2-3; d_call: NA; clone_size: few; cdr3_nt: TGTGCCAGCAGCCCGACCCTTGGAATCACAGATACGCAGTATTTT; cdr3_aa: CASSPTLGITDTQYF
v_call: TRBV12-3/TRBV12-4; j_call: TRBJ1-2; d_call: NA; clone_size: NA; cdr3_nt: TGTGCCAGCAGTTTCGGGACACTTGGCTACACCTTC; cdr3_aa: CASSFGTLGYTF
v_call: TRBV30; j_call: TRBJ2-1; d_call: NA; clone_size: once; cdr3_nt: TGTGCCTGGACCCGTCGTACTGAGCAGTTCTTC; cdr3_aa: CAWTRRTEQFF
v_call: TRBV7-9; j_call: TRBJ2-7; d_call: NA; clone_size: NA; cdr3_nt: TGTGCCAGCAGCTCCACAGGGCGCCCCTACGAGCAGTACTTC; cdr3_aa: CASSSTGRPYEQYF
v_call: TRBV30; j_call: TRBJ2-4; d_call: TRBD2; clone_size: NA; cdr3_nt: TGTGCCTGGAGTGTATGGATGCGGGGGGAGGTCATTCAGTACTTC; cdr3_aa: CAWSVWMRGEVIQYF
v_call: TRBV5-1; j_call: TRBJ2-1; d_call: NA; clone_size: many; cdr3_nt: TGCGCCAGCAGCTTTGAGAAGGGGTACAATGAGCAGTTCTTC; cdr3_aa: CASSFEKGYNEQFF
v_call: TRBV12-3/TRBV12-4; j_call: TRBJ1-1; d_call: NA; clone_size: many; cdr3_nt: TGTGCCAGCAGTTTTATAGCTGGATACAAGGCGGCTGAAGCTTTCTTT; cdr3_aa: CASSFIAGYKAAEAFF
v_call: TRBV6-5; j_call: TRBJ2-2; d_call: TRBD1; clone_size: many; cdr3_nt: TGTGCCAGCAGTTACCGGGGGACAGGGGGCGGGGAGCTGTTTTTT; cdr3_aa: CASSYRGTGGGELFF
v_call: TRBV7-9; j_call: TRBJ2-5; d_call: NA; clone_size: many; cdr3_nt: TGTGCCAGCAGGGGTGAGACCCAGTACTTC; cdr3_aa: CASRGETQYF
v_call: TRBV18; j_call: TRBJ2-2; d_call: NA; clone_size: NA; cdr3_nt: TGTGCCAGCTCACCAATACTAGTCACCACCGGGGAGCTGTTTTTT; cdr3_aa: CASSPILVTTGELFF
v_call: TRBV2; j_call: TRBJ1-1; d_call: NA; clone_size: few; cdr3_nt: TGTGCCAGCAGGACCTCGGGAACTGAAGCTTTCTTT; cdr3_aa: CASRTSGTEAFF
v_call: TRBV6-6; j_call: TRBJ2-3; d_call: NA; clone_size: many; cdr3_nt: TGTGCCAGCAGTTACCGGGGCAGCACAGATACGCAGTATTTT; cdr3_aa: CASSYRGSTDTQYF
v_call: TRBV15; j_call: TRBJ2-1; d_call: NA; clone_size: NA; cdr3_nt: TGTGCCACCAGCATAGGAGCTCCGGGACTCAATGAGCAGTTCTTC; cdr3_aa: CATSIGAPGLNEQFF
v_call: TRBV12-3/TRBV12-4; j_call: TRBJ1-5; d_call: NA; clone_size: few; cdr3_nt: TGTGCCAGCACCGGGGCGAATCAGCCCCAGCATTTT; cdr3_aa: CASTGANQPQHF
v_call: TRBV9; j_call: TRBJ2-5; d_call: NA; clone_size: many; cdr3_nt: TGTGCCAGCAGCGTAACCCCGGGACCTCGGGAGACCCAGTACTTC; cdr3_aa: CASSVTPGPRETQYF
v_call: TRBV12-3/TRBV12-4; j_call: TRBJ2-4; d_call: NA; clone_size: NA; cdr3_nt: TGTGCCAGCAGTTTAGCGGTAGGGGGGGCGGCCAAAAACATTCAGTACTTC; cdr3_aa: CASSLAVGGAAKNIQYF
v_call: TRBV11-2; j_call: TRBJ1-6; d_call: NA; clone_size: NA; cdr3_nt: TGTGCCAGCAGCTTACTCGGGTATAATTCACCCCTCCACTTT; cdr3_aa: CASSLLGYNSPLHF
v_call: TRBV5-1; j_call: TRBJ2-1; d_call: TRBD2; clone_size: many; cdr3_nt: TGCGCCAGCAGCTTGACTAGCGGGGGCAATGAGCAGTTCTTC; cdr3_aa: CASSLTSGGNEQFF
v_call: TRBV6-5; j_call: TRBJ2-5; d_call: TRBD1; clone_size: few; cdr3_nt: TGTGCCAGCAGGGTGGGACAGGGTTTACAGACCCAGTACTTC; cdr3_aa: CASRVGQGLQTQYF
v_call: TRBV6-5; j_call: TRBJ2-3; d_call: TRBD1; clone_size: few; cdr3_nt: TGTGCCAGCACCTCGGGACAGGGAACAGATACGCAGTATTTT; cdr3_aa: CASTSGQGTDTQYF
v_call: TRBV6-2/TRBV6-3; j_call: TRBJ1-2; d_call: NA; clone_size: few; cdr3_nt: TGTGCCAGCAGTCCCTTACTTCTGAACTCATATGGCTACACCTTC; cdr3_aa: CASSPLLLNSYGYTF
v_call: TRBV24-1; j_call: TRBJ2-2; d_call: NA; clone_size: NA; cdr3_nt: TGTGCCACCAGTGCCCCCGGGGCCGCCACCGGGGAGCTGTTTTTT; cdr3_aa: CATSAPGAATGELFF
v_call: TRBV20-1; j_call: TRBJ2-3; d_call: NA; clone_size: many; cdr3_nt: TGCAGTGCGTCGGGGGACACAGATACGCAGTATTTT; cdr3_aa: CSASGDTDTQYF
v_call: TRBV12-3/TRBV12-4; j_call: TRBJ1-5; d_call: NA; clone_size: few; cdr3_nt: TGTGCCAGCAGCCCTGACGGGGGGCACAATCAGCCCCAGCATTTT; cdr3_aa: CASSPDGGHNQPQHF
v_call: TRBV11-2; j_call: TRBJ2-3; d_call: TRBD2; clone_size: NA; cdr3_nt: TGTGCCAGCAGCTCTCTTCCTAGCGGGGGTACAGATACGCAGTATTTT; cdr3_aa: CASSSLPSGGTDTQYF
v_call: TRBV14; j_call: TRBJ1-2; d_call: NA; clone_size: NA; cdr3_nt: TGTGCCAGCAGCCAAGATCTCCGGACTAACTATGGCTACACCTTC; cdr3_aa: CASSQDLRTNYGYTF
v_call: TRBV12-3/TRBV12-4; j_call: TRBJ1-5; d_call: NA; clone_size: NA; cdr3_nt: TGTGCCAGCAGTTTGTGGCAGAATCAGCCCCAGCATTTT; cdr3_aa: CASSLWQNQPQHF
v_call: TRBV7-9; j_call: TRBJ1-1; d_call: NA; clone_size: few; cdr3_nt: TGTGCCAGCAGCTTTGATGGTACTGAAGCTTTCTTT; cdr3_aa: CASSFDGTEAFF
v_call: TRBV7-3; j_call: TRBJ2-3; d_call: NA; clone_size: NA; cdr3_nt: TGTGCCAGCAGCTTGATGGGGGAACCAGATACGCAGTATTTT; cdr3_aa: CASSLMGEPDTQYF
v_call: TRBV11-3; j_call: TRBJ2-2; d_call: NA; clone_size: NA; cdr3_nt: TGTGCCAGCAGCTCCACAGGTCCCCAGGGCGGGGAGCTGTTTTTT; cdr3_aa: CASSSTGPQGGELFF